The rows below give T cell receptor beta chains drawn from one sample of a study of blood T cell repertoires in COVID-19. Libraries were prepared by immunoSEQ multiplex PCR; TCRdb keeps only in-frame clonotypes and omits some of them. Of 430,000 or so clones in the sample, around nine tenths are singletons; the top ten hold around 1.9%. Sequencing input: PBMCs or T cells enriched from blood (not recorded which). The receptors come from a woman in her 40s who had recovered from COVID-19. Both conserved end residues are part of each CDR3. Rows may omit the clone size; those that give it use once, few, many or a size class.

TRBJ1-5,TRBV6-2/TRBV6-3,-,CASSYLRPGTGHQPQHF
TRBJ1-5,TRBV10-2,-,CASSDVPGPHQPQHF
TRBJ2-7,TRBV27,few,CASSLWGTGPYEQYF
TRBJ1-4,TRBV27,-,CASGTRLNEKLFF
TRBJ2-1,TRBV5-1,-,CASSLEGAAYNEQFF
TRBJ2-7,TRBV5-1,few,CASSLVGTDSYEQYF
TRBJ1-2,TRBV27,-,CASSPSGYGYTF
TRBJ1-5,TRBV7-9,-,CASSINSNQPQHF
TRBJ1-2,TRBV27,-,CASSLVQGEEYGYTF
TRBJ1-1,TRBV9,once,CASSPWSNEAFF
TRBJ1-5,TRBV27,-,CASSPSGGLSNQPQHF
TRBJ2-7,TRBV6-2/TRBV6-3,-,CASSLLYEQYF
TRBJ2-7,TRBV4-1,-,CASSQVSVPYEQYF
TRBJ1-6,TRBV2,-,CASGGPGTFSYNSPLHF
TRBJ2-7,TRBV4-1,-,CASSNRDNYEQYF
TRBJ1-2,TRBV19,-,CASRKPGQGVNNYGYTF
TRBJ1-5,TRBV19,once,CASSTKDRALGPQHF
TRBJ2-7,TRBV3-1/TRBV3-2,-,CASSQAWDRLSYEQYF
TRBJ2-3,TRBV4-2,-,CASSQTPGVDTQYF
TRBJ2-5,TRBV5-1,-,CASSLNSGRPQETQYF
TRBJ1-1,TRBV28,once,CASVQGLETEAFF
TRBJ2-7,TRBV27,-,CASGRGLGSYEQYF
TRBJ1-6,TRBV5-6,-,CASSLDGSGFYNSPLHF
TRBJ2-1,TRBV7-6,-,CASSAGQYNEQFF
TRBJ2-7,TRBV6-5,few,CASSPQSGSDEQYF
TRBJ1-3,TRBV9,once,CASSSSRAGNTIYF
TRBJ1-2,TRBV28,few,CASSLTGQGYYGYTF
TRBJ2-2,TRBV19,once,CASSIGSLNTGELFF
TRBJ1-2,TRBV4-3,-,CASSHTPGQGDYGYTF
TRBJ1-5,TRBV3-1/TRBV3-2,-,CASSGANQPQHF
TRBJ2-7,TRBV5-1,-,CASSLGTSGAYEQYF
TRBJ2-6,TRBV21-1,-,CASSNTPGQGTPSGANVLTF
TRBJ1-1,TRBV5-8,-,CASSLRFDNTEAFF
TRBJ2-1,TRBV10-3,-,CAISDPTSGKKNEQFF
TRBJ2-7,TRBV4-3,-,CASSQGAGTSGYEQYF
TRBJ1-2,TRBV10-3,-,CAISRDRDYGYTF
TRBJ2-7,TRBV27,-,CASSLVFGAYEQYF
TRBJ2-4,TRBV4-2,-,CASSQEVVNRAKNIQYF
TRBJ1-2,TRBV18,-,CASSPNPGQGGDGYTF
TRBJ2-7,TRBV7-2,-,CASSLRVPAYEQYF
TRBJ1-2,TRBV10-3,-,CAITRDRGPYGYTF
TRBJ2-2,TRBV4-1,few,CASSQEGRFGELFF